These T cell receptor beta chains were read from a single sample in a study of CD8+ T cells in alopecia areata. TCRdb's table, derived via immunoSEQ multiplex PCR, lists solely in-frame clones and lacks some. The sample lists about 180,000 clones; approximately 55% were seen once. Here the sequenced sample was CD8+ T cells sorted from blood, taken at week 24, from a patient treated with tofacitinib. The receptors derive from a human donor with alopecia areata. Each CDR3 is given with its conserved first and last residue. Each record gives: V gene, J gene, CDR3 protein.

v_call: TRBV4-3
j_call: TRBJ2-7
cdr3_aa: CASSQDQGGRSSYEQYF

v_call: TRBV19
j_call: TRBJ2-7
cdr3_aa: CASSIGVSRGEQYF

v_call: TRBV15
j_call: TRBJ1-1
cdr3_aa: CATSSFRGGTEAFF

v_call: TRBV10-3
j_call: TRBJ2-1
cdr3_aa: CAISETSGDNEQFF

v_call: TRBV7-6
j_call: TRBJ2-2
cdr3_aa: CASSLTSVGRNTGELFF

v_call: TRBV29-1
j_call: NA
cdr3_aa: CSVEKAGTSSYEQYF

v_call: TRBV29-1
j_call: TRBJ2-3
cdr3_aa: CSVRGGRGDTDTQYF

v_call: TRBV5-6
j_call: TRBJ2-7
cdr3_aa: CASSSDREWEQYF

v_call: TRBV2
j_call: TRBJ1-5
cdr3_aa: CASSEGGNQPQHF

v_call: TRBV25-1
j_call: TRBJ2-7
cdr3_aa: CASSASDRTYEQYF

v_call: TRBV29-1
j_call: TRBJ1-2
cdr3_aa: CSVGPQGSGYTF

v_call: TRBV10-2
j_call: TRBJ1-2
cdr3_aa: CASSESRGGYGYTF

v_call: TRBV4-2
j_call: TRBJ1-1
cdr3_aa: CASSQSNTEAFF

v_call: TRBV29-1
j_call: TRBJ2-3
cdr3_aa: CSVEVSGSEDTQYF

v_call: TRBV14
j_call: TRBJ2-7
cdr3_aa: CASSRDSRNQYF

v_call: TRBV19
j_call: TRBJ1-1
cdr3_aa: CATTAGPTTEAFF

v_call: TRBV30
j_call: TRBJ2-2
cdr3_aa: CAWSVGPGELFF

v_call: TRBV19
j_call: TRBJ2-7
cdr3_aa: CASSIDRTHYEQYF

v_call: TRBV7-8
j_call: TRBJ2-3
cdr3_aa: CASSLAGISTDTQYF

v_call: TRBV10-3
j_call: TRBJ2-2
cdr3_aa: CAITGQGNTGELFF

v_call: TRBV29-1
j_call: TRBJ1-1
cdr3_aa: CSGGPSDRTSEAFF

v_call: TRBV10-3
j_call: TRBJ1-2
cdr3_aa: CAISDGTGGDYGYTF

v_call: TRBV27
j_call: TRBJ2-5
cdr3_aa: CASSLVEGQETQYF

v_call: TRBV9
j_call: TRBJ2-7
cdr3_aa: CASSVGTAYEQYF

v_call: TRBV30
j_call: TRBJ2-1
cdr3_aa: CAWNVAGGDEQFF

v_call: TRBV5-1
j_call: TRBJ2-5
cdr3_aa: CASSLEAGGPEETQYF

v_call: TRBV27
j_call: TRBJ1-6
cdr3_aa: CASMEIGGSSPSPLHF

v_call: TRBV5-6
j_call: TRBJ2-7
cdr3_aa: CASSLRRDEQYF

v_call: TRBV2
j_call: TRBJ1-6
cdr3_aa: CASSEDGRSPLHF

v_call: TRBV2
j_call: TRBJ2-1
cdr3_aa: CASKGAYNEQFF

v_call: TRBV27
j_call: TRBJ2-7
cdr3_aa: CASSPVRGTSYEQYF

v_call: TRBV13
j_call: TRBJ1-1
cdr3_aa: CASTGGAEAFF

v_call: TRBV30
j_call: TRBJ2-7
cdr3_aa: CAWSTGQSSYEQYF

v_call: TRBV27
j_call: TRBJ2-7
cdr3_aa: CASSSATGVTEQYF

v_call: TRBV30
j_call: TRBJ2-1
cdr3_aa: CARLASYNEQFF

v_call: TRBV9
j_call: TRBJ2-1
cdr3_aa: CASSPYGTSGNNEQFF

v_call: TRBV4-3
j_call: TRBJ1-2
cdr3_aa: CASSQDLVGAYGYTF

v_call: TRBV5-6
j_call: TRBJ1-1
cdr3_aa: CASSRGFGTEAFF

v_call: TRBV28
j_call: TRBJ2-7
cdr3_aa: CASSFPSGAWEQYF

v_call: TRBV7-2
j_call: TRBJ2-1
cdr3_aa: CASSLARSNEQFF

v_call: TRBV28
j_call: TRBJ1-2
cdr3_aa: CASSPRESRTVF

v_call: TRBV25-1
j_call: TRBJ2-1
cdr3_aa: CASSESVPRARGKQFF

v_call: TRBV6-5
j_call: TRBJ2-7
cdr3_aa: CASSYFQGTYEQYF

v_call: TRBV7-9
j_call: TRBJ2-3
cdr3_aa: CASSLPDLSGGALDTQYF

v_call: TRBV29-1
j_call: TRBJ2-7
cdr3_aa: CSGQGQHSYEQYF

v_call: TRBV7-8
j_call: TRBJ1-5
cdr3_aa: CASSFGYSDSNQPQHF

v_call: TRBV29-1
j_call: TRBJ2-1
cdr3_aa: CSVDDSNEQFF

v_call: TRBV30
j_call: TRBJ1-5
cdr3_aa: CAWSNNNQPQHF

v_call: TRBV27
j_call: TRBJ2-2
cdr3_aa: CASSFRGLHANTGELFF

v_call: TRBV15
j_call: TRBJ2-3
cdr3_aa: CATSPTPQRPSTDTQYF

v_call: TRBV28
j_call: TRBJ1-6
cdr3_aa: CASSLRLRRQNSPLHF

v_call: TRBV10-3
j_call: TRBJ1-6
cdr3_aa: CAISESQARGSLHF

v_call: TRBV11-3
j_call: TRBJ2-4
cdr3_aa: CASSLKVIGIQYF

v_call: TRBV12-5
j_call: TRBJ2-7
cdr3_aa: CASGLWDSRSYEQYF

v_call: TRBV15
j_call: TRBJ2-2
cdr3_aa: CATSPSRQGTATGELFF